Following are 12 T cell receptor beta chains from one sample sequenced in a study of CD8+CD57+ T cells in acquired aplastic anemia. Genomic DNA was employed as the template in profiling TCR beta VDJ and CDR3. Via MiXCR, TCRdb re-called the reads, giving one row per CDR3 protein. The table records roughly 180,000 distinct CDR3 sequences, about 60% of them present only once. Patients included in sequencing had previously demonstrated CD8+CD57+ cell expansion by flow cytometry. The material sequenced was sorted CD4+, CD8+, or CD8+CD57+ T cells (not recorded which) from PBMCs. All receptors come from a human donor with aplastic anemia.

With regard to this clonotype: Lacking the conserved final phenylalanine or tryptophan, this CDR3 likely reflects a read error. The rearrangement joins TRBV7-9 to TRBJ2-7, with TRBD2 matching 13 bases. In germline, CDR1 is SEHNR, CDR2 FQNEAQ (reference sequence). V lost 5 bases to trimming and J lost 2 bases; unmatched junction nucleotides: 3. The CDR3 loop spans 15 amino acids. The CDR3 sequence: CASSAGTSGTYEQYL. In nucleotides, the CDR3 is TGTGCCAGCAGCGCCGGGACTAGCGGGACCTACGAGCAGTACCTC.

This clonotype was counted at least ten times. The rearrangement links TRBV5-1 to TRBJ2-2; maybe TRBD1 (5 bases). The V end lost 0 bases, the J end lost 4 bases, and 16 bases lay between the germline ends. The CDR3 is 17 amino acids. Germline CDR1 reads SGHRS; CDR2 reads YFSETQ. The CDR3 sequence is CASSLAQKDTFTGELFF. The CDR3 nucleotides are TGCGCCAGCAGCTTGGCCCAGAAGGACACTTTCACCGGGGAGCTGTTTTTT.

The chain combines TRBV27 with TRBJ1-4; D uncertain. Trimming took off 1 base at V and 5 bases at J, with 5 bases between the two ends. This CDR3 contains 13 residues. The germline V gene encodes CDR1 MNHEY and CDR2 SMNVEV (reference sequence). In DNA, the CDR3 is TGTGCCAGCAGTTTATGGGCCAATGAAAAACTGTTTTTT. This encodes CASSLWANEKLFF.

This clonotype was counted ten times or more. V usage is TRBV19 and J usage is TRBJ2-7, with D unclear. Deletions cut 3 bases from V and 4 bases from J, with 10 bases between. The CDR3 is made up of 13 amino acids. The germline gives CDR1 LNHDA, CDR2 SQIVND (reference sequence). CDR3 coding DNA: TGTGCCAGTAGTATTAAGGGTTCATACGAGCAGTACTTC. Translating it yields CASSIKGSYEQYF.

This clonotype was detected once. The rearrangement joins TRBV2 to TRBJ1-6, with a tentative D call TRBD1 (6 bases). CDR1 and CDR2 from the germline V gene are SNHLY and FYNNEI. V was trimmed by 8 bases and J by 9 bases, leaving 14 bases between them. CDR3 length: 13 amino acids. CDR3 sequence reads: CASHGRGGSPLHF. CDR3 DNA sequence: TGTGCCAGCCATGGCAGGGGTGGTTCACCCCTCCACTTT. The variable domain in full, completed from reference TRBV2 and TRBJ1-6, reads EPEVTQTPSHQVTQMGQEVILRCVPISNHLYFYWYRQILGQKVEFLVSFYNNEISEKSEIFDDQFSVERPDGSNFTLKIRSTKLEDSAMYFCASHGRGGSPLHFGNGTRLTVT.

The genes are TRBV15 and TRBJ1-6; 10 bases are shared with TRBD1. From germline, CDR1 is LNHNV and CDR2 YYDKDF (reference sequence). J was trimmed by 7 bases and V by 4 bases; bases with no gene match: 7. There are 16 residues in the CDR3. CDR3 residues: CATSIGQGVGNSPLHF. The CDR3 nucleotides read TGTGCCACCAGCATTGGACAGGGGGTCGGCAATTCACCCCTCCACTTT.

This clonotype came up a few times. The chain joins TRBV25-1 to TRBJ1-6; D may be TRBD1 (5 bases). Trimming removed 5 bases at V and 10 bases at J, with 18 bases between. CDR1 is MGHDK and CDR2 is SYGVNS in the germline V gene. This CDR3 contains 15 residues. Here the CDR3 DNA reads TGTGCCAGCAGTTCTGATGCTGGGGCTAGGTCACCCCTCCACTTT. Its protein is CASSSDAGARSPLHF.

A note on this clonotype: Its ends do not fully match the called genes, so a read error is possible. This chain uses TRBV20-1 with TRBJ2-7; TRBD2 agrees at 11 bases. CDR3 length equals 12 residues. Looked up from germline, CDR1 is DFQATT and CDR2 is SNEGSKA (reference sequence). The CDR3, as DNA: TGCGGTGCTAGGCTAGCGGGGGGCGAGCAGTACTTC. Protein product: CGARLAGGEQYF.

In this sample, this clonotype turned up many times. This chain joins TRBV19 and TRBJ2-3; D gene unclear. This CDR3 contains 13 residues. Germline V CDR1 and CDR2: LNHDA, SQIVND (reference sequence). Trimming left V 7 bases short and J 0 bases short, with 8 bases between. CDR3: CASTSLSTDTQYF. DNA of the CDR3: TGTGCCAGTACCTCTCTGAGCACAGATACGCAGTATTTT.

Comment on this clonotype: Since a much larger clone is just one base distant, this may be a read error. The chain couples TRBV30 to TRBJ1-1; D unclear. Germline CDR1 is GTSNPN and CDR2 is SVGIG (reference sequence). The CDR3 consists of 12 residues. Trimming took 2 bases from V and 6 from J, leaving 10 bases between them. The CDR3 protein is CAWSCGHPEAFF. The CDR3 region has the DNA TGTGCCTGGAGTTGTGGGCACCCTGAAGCTTTCTTT.

The DNA of the CDR3 is TGTGCCAGCAGTGAGACAGTAATGAACACTGAAGCTTTCTTT. Its protein product is CASSETVMNTEAFF. The genes are TRBV2 and TRBJ1-1, with TRBD1 as a possible D gene (5 bases). Per germline, CDR1 SNHLY and CDR2 FYNNEI. V lost 3 bases to trimming and J lost 0 bases, with 8 bases between them. The CDR3 is 14 residues long.

The chain links TRBV7-8 to TRBJ2-1; TRBD2 aligns across 7 bases. CDR3 size: 15 residues. Trimming removed 3 bases from V and 4 bases from J; junction bases left unmatched: 6. CDR1 is SGHVS and CDR2 is FQNEAQ in the germline V gene. The CDR3 bases are TGTGCCAGCAGCTTGGACGCGGGAGTTTACAATGAGCAGTTCTTC. Amino acid sequence: CASSLDAGVYNEQFF.